This TCR beta chain appears in the sequencing data of a study of shared clonotypes between healthy human individuals. Study-level points and caveats: All-four-donor shared clonotypes had higher generation probabilities than non-shared clonotypes did.

Measured with immunoSEQ multiplex PCR; TCRdb has only the in-frame clones, and not every one. The sample carries 330,000 or so clones, 70% to 75% recorded once. The CDR3 consists of 13 residues. With 2 bases clipped from V and 2 bases from J, the junction kept 1 base outside the gene matches. CDR1 is SGHRS and CDR2 is YFSETQ in the germline V gene. Comments on this clone: Its target is unknown.

This chain joins TRBV5-1 and TRBJ2-7; TRBD2 aligns across 7 bases. The clonotype originates from a man aged 25 to 45 in good health. Sequenced input: memory CD4+ T cells sorted from blood. The sample's subset: CD45RA-negative fraction. The CDR3 loop reads CASSFAGAYEQYF. The CDR3 coding sequence is TGCGCCAGCAGCTTCGCGGGAGCCTACGAGCAGTACTTC. Using reference TRBV5-1 and TRBJ2-7 for the parts outside the CDR3, the full variable domain is KAGVTQTPRYLIKTRGQQVTLSCSPISGHRSVSWYQQTPGQGLQFLFEYFSETQRNKGNFPGRFSGRQFSNSRSEMNVSTLELGDSALYLCASSFAGAYEQYFGPGTRLTVT.